This TCR beta chain was sequenced in a study of T cell responses to AZD1222 COVID-19 vaccine. Study at large: Samples with a second dose at about 4 or about 12 weeks were pooled together.

The CDR3 loop spans 13 amino acids. Trimming pared 0 bases from V and 5 bases from J, leaving 6 bases between. CDR1 and CDR2 from the germline V gene are MNHNY and SVGAGI (reference sequence). Sequencing was performed with immunoSEQ multiplex PCR; in TCRdb, only in-frame clones are kept and a portion is missing. Seen here are around 260,000 clones, over 85% observed once, and the top ten hold 0.55%. For this clone: The antigen is not known.

Whole-study findings and limits: White British donors predominated, females outnumbered males, and clonal diversity was possibly underestimated.

This clonotype was sampled from an adult in good health. The sequences come from peripheral blood, collected on day 0 of AZD1222 vaccination. The chain recombines TRBV6-6 with TRBJ2-3; no clear D. The DNA of the CDR3 is TGTGCCAGCAGTTACTCCGGCAGAGATACGCAGTATTTT. Translation gives CASSYSGRDTQYF.